This is a list of T cell receptor beta chains from one sample in a study of T cell responses to AZD1222 COVID-19 vaccine. Sequenced by immunoSEQ multiplex PCR; TCRdb stores in-frame clones only, minus some. The sample has under 55,000 clones, approximately 79% seen once. The starting material was peripheral blood, obtained on day 0 of AZD1222 vaccination. These receptors were collected from an adult in good health. CDR3s include the opening cysteine and the closing phenylalanine or tryptophan. D genes are given only for firm matches. Clone size is shown for a subset of rows, as once, few, many or a class of expanded clone.

TRBJ2-1 TRBV28 - - CASSPDLSFYNEQFF TGTGCCAGCAGTCCAGACCTCTCCTTCTACAATGAGCAGTTCTTC
TRBJ1-2 TRBV7-8 - - CASSFLREPYGYTF TGTGCCAGCAGCTTCTTAAGAGAACCCTATGGCTACACCTTC
TRBJ1-1 TRBV7-2 - TRBD1 CASRYRGTENTEAFF TGTGCCAGCCGTTATCGTGGGACAGAGAACACTGAAGCTTTCTTT
TRBJ1-1 TRBV6-2/TRBV6-3 once - CASSYRGLMNTEAFF TGTGCCAGCAGTTACAGGGGCCTCATGAACACTGAAGCTTTCTTT
TRBJ2-2 TRBV9 - TRBD2 CASSAGLAGGAGELFF TGTGCCAGCAGCGCGGGACTAGCGGGGGGAGCCGGGGAGCTGTTTTTT
TRBJ1-4 TRBV2 once TRBD1 CANGQGSWEKLFF TGTGCCAATGGACAGGGGAGTTGGGAAAAACTGTTTTTT
TRBJ2-5 TRBV5-4 - TRBD1 CASSPDRGPAEYF TGTGCCAGCAGCCCCGACAGGGGTCCCGCCGAGTACTTC
TRBJ2-1 TRBV5-5 - - CASSWGAASYNEQFF TGTGCCAGCAGCTGGGGGGCGGCCTCCTACAATGAGCAGTTCTTC
TRBJ1-1 TRBV7-9 once TRBD1 CASSNDRAGAFF TGTGCCAGCAGCAACGACAGGGCGGGCGCTTTCTTT
TRBJ2-2 TRBV5-1 - TRBD1 CASSLIGQGNGELFF TGCGCCAGCAGCCTCATTGGACAGGGCAACGGGGAGCTGTTTTTT
TRBJ2-3 TRBV5-1 - - CASSSAGDTQYF TGCGCCAGCAGCTCAGCAGGTGATACGCAGTATTTT
TRBJ2-5 TRBV7-6 - TRBD2 CASSSTSGLETQYF TGTGCCAGCAGCTCCACTAGCGGCTTAGAGACCCAGTACTTC
TRBJ1-4 TRBV2 - - CASSEDKSTNEKLFF TGTGCCAGCAGTGAGGACAAGTCTACTAATGAAAAACTGTTTTTT
TRBJ2-7 TRBV5-1 once - CASSLGSHEQYF TGCGCCAGCAGCTTGGGCTCCCACGAGCAGTACTTC
TRBJ2-7 TRBV28 - TRBD2 CASSPGTSGTYEQYF TGTGCCAGCAGCCCCGGGACTAGCGGAACCTACGAGCAGTACTTC
TRBJ2-7 TRBV2 - - CASGIGALPHEQYF TGTGCCAGCGGTATCGGGGCCCTCCCTCACGAGCAGTACTTC
TRBJ1-1 TRBV29-1 - - CSTRKNTEAFF TGCAGCACCCGTAAGAACACTGAAGCTTTCTTT
TRBJ1-5 TRBV28 - TRBD1 CASSPGQGAGQPQHF TGTGCCAGCAGTCCGGGACAGGGGGCGGGTCAGCCCCAGCATTTT
TRBJ2-7 TRBV5-1 - TRBD1 CASSTGQGRSYEQYF TGCGCCAGCAGCACCGGACAGGGTCGGTCCTACGAGCAGTACTTC
TRBJ2-7 TRBV19 - - CASSFTGDTYEQYF TGTGCCAGTAGTTTCACGGGGGACACCTACGAGCAGTACTTC
TRBJ1-5 TRBV23-1 - - CASSQSKGHGPQHF TGCGCCAGCAGTCAATCGAAGGGACACGGACCCCAGCATTTT
TRBJ2-3 TRBV18 - - CASSPPGKADTQYF TGTGCCAGCTCACCACCAGGGAAGGCAGATACGCAGTATTTT
TRBJ1-2 TRBV28 - - CASSPLGGYTF TGTGCCAGCAGTCCTTTGGGTGGCTACACCTTC
TRBJ1-6 TRBV11-2 - - CASSFRRGEESPLHF TGTGCCAGCAGCTTCCGCAGGGGAGAGGAATCACCCCTCCACTTT
TRBJ2-1 TRBV7-2 - TRBD2 CASSLGLAASVQFF TGTGCCAGCAGCTTAGGACTAGCGGCGAGTGTCCAGTTCTTC
TRBJ1-1 TRBV18 - TRBD1 CASSWGQGATEAFF TGTGCCAGCTCATGGGGACAGGGGGCAACTGAAGCTTTCTTT
TRBJ2-7 TRBV28 - TRBD2 CASREGGKTYEQYF TGTGCCAGCAGGGAGGGAGGGAAGACCTACGAGCAGTACTTC
TRBJ1-1 TRBV7-2 once - CASSLDIPEAFF TGTGCCAGCAGTTTAGATATACCTGAAGCTTTCTTT
TRBJ1-2 TRBV4-1 - TRBD1 CASSQPRDRPGGYTF TGCGCCAGCAGCCAACCCCGGGACAGGCCCGGCGGCTACACCTTC
TRBJ2-7 TRBV6-5 - - CASRRDHSSYEQYF TGTGCCAGCAGAAGGGATCACAGCTCCTACGAGCAGTACTTC
TRBJ2-2 TRBV3-1/TRBV3-2 - - CASSQAEPPRTGELFF TGTGCCAGCAGCCAAGCGGAACCTCCCCGCACCGGGGAGCTGTTTTTT
TRBJ1-2 TRBV7-3 few - CASSLSPGRNYGYTF TGTGCCAGCAGCTTATCTCCAGGGCGTAACTATGGCTACACCTTC
TRBJ1-1 TRBV4-1 - - CASSQQRERLMNTEAFF TGCGCCAGCAGCCAACAAAGGGAACGGCTAATGAACACTGAAGCTTTCTTT
TRBJ1-1 TRBV6-2/TRBV6-3 - TRBD1 CASSYRWDRPHTEAFF TGTGCCAGCAGTTACCGGTGGGACAGGCCTCACACTGAAGCTTTCTTT
TRBJ2-1 TRBV10-3 - - CAISEQEFYNEQFF TGTGCCATCAGTGAGCAGGAGTTCTACAATGAGCAGTTCTTC
TRBJ2-2 TRBV3-1/TRBV3-2 - - CASSQDNRLAGSGTGELFF TGTGCCAGCAGCCAAGACAACAGGCTAGCCGGGAGCGGGACCGGGGAGCTGTTTTTT
TRBJ2-7 TRBV11-2 - TRBD1 CASSSTGYSYEQYF TGTGCCAGCAGCTCGACAGGGTACTCCTACGAGCAGTACTTC
TRBJ2-7 TRBV20-1 once - CSASPPPPLTGSDEQYF TGCAGTGCTAGTCCGCCTCCACCCCTCACAGGGAGCGACGAGCAGTACTTC
TRBJ2-2 TRBV5-5 - TRBD1 CASSYRQGSGSNTGELFF TGTGCCAGCAGTTACCGACAGGGAAGTGGCTCGAACACCGGGGAGCTGTTTTTT
TRBJ1-2 TRBV18 - TRBD1 CASSPETQGGRYGYTF TGTGCCAGCTCACCAGAGACCCAAGGGGGCCGGTATGGCTACACCTTC
TRBJ1-2 TRBV5-5 - - CASSLDNYGYTF TGTGCCAGCAGCTTGGACAACTATGGCTACACCTTC
TRBJ2-3 TRBV6-4 few TRBD2 CASSGAGGSDTQYF TGTGCCAGCAGTGGAGCGGGGGGATCCGATACGCAGTATTTT
TRBJ1-5 TRBV9 - - CASSERGELNQPQHF TGTGCCAGCAGCGAGAGAGGGGAACTTAATCAGCCCCAGCATTTT
TRBJ2-1 TRBV27 - - CASSLRGQSSYNEQFF TGTGCCAGCAGCCTGCGGGGTCAGAGCTCCTACAATGAGCAGTTCTTC
TRBJ1-1 TRBV28 - - CASSLRGREAFF TGTGCCAGCAGTTTGAGGGGCCGTGAAGCTTTCTTT
TRBJ2-3 TRBV9 - TRBD2 CASSVGGLALNTDTQYF TGTGCCAGCAGCGTAGGCGGACTAGCCCTGAACACAGATACGCAGTATTTT
TRBJ2-5 TRBV11-3 - - CASSNAHKGETQYF TGTGCCAGCAGCAACGCACACAAAGGGGAGACCCAGTACTTC
TRBJ2-5 TRBV6-5 - - CASSYVGGGTQYF TGTGCCAGCAGTTACGTCGGGGGTGGGACCCAGTACTTC